The sequence of this T cell receptor beta chain was determined in a study of T-cell memory formation after mild COVID-19. Study-level background: TCR clusters were mostly confined to one donor each. Study-level results: Clones contracting across day 15 to 85 had a balanced CD4/CD8 profile; later expanding clones leaned CD4+. That cross-reactive memory joined was suggested by some responding clones appearing in pre-infection memory. The second-wave clones peaking on day 37 were not confirmed as SARS-CoV-2-specific.

This clonotype was counted a few times. Its antigen is not known. MiXCR, applied by TCRdb to the 5' RACE reads, yields one record per CDR3 protein. The sample lists around 130,000 distinct CDR3 sequences, around 15% occurring once. The receptor comes from an adult woman who had mild COVID-19 (a few samples of this study predate the infection). Cell type and time point are not known. Material for sequencing was PBMCs or a T cell subset sorted from them (not recorded which).

The CDR3 region is CASSQGGDNTEAFF. The CDR3 DNA is TGCGCCAGCAGCCAAGGGGGGGACAACACTGAAGCTTTCTTT. V usage is TRBV4-1 and J usage is TRBJ1-1; D may be TRBD1 (5 bases). This CDR3 has 14 amino acids. CDR1 MGHRA and CDR2 YSYEKL come from the germline V gene. Trimming shortened V by 1 base and J by 2 bases, and 8 bases separated the two germline ends.